One T cell receptor (beta chain) is described in this entry. Its specificity is unknown. This entry comes from a study of T cells in localized non-small cell lung cancer. Whole-study findings and limits: Detection in adjacent lung was observed for a median approximately 53 of the top 100 tumor clones. Uninvolved adjacent lung had the highest recorded T cell clonality, with tumor below it. Owing to sequencing of a solitary tumor region, heterogeneity cannot be discounted. In the blood, greater T cell density corresponded to longer overall survival.

Trimming took 3 bases from V and 5 from J; bases not matched to a gene: 6. The CDR3 contains 15 residues. CDR1 and CDR2 from the germline V gene are SGHRS and YFSETQ. Using immunoSEQ multiplex PCR, the repertoire was profiled, and TCRdb retains in-frame clones only, with some absent. Among about 23,000 clones, 90% were seen once, and the ten largest hold 6.5% to 8.5%. The input for sequencing was peripheral blood, taken before any cancer treatment. The chain is built from TRBV5-1 and TRBJ2-5; 11 positions agree with TRBD2. The receptor's source is a woman aged 40-69 years with stage I lung adenocarcinoma. This CDR3 reads CASSSLAGAGETQYF. DNA for the CDR3: TGCGCCAGCAGCTCACTAGCGGGAGCCGGGGAGACCCAGTACTTC. Full variable domain (rest looked up from reference TRBV5-1 and TRBJ2-5): KAGVTQTPRYLIKTRGQQVTLSCSPISGHRSVSWYQQTPGQGLQFLFEYFSETQRNKGNFPGRFSGRQFSNSRSEMNVSTLELGDSALYLCASSSLAGAGETQYFGPGTRLLVL.